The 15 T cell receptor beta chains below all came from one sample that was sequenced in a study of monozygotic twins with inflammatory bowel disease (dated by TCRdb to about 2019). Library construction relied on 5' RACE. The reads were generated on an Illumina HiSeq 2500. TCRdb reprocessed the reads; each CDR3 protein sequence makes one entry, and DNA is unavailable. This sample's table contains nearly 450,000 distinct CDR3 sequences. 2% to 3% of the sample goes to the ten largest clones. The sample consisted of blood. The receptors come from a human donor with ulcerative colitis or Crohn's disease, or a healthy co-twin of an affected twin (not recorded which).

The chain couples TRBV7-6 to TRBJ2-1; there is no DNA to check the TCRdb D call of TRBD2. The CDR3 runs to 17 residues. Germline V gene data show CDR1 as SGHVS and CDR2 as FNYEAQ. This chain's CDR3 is CASSPPLWTEGNNEQFF. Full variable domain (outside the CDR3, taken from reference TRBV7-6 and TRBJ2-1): GAGVSQSPRYKVTKRGQDVALRCDPISGHVSLYWYRQALGQGPEFLTYFNYEAQQDKSGLPNDRFSAERPEGSISTLTIQRTEQRDSAMYRCASSPPLWTEGNNEQFFGPGTRLTVL.

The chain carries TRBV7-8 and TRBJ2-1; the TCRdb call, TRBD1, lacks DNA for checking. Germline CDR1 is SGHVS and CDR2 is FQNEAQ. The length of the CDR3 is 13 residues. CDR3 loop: CASKGAAFNEQFF.

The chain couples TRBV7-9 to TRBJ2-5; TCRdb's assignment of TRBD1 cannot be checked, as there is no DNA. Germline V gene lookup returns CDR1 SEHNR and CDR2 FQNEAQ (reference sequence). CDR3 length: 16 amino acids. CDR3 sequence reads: CASSLFPDHSVETQYF.

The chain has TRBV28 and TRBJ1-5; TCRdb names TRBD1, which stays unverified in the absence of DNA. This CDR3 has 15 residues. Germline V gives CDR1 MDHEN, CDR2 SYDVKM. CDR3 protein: CASSLNRGFAQPQHF.

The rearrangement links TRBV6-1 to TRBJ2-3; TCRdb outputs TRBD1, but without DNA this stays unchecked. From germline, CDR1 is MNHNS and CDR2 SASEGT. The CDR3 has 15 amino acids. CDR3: CASCDRGGVTDTQYF.

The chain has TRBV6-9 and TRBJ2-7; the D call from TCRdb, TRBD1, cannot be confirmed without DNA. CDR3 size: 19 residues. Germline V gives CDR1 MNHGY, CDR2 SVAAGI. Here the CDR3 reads CASSYSGQGAQGAYYEQYF.

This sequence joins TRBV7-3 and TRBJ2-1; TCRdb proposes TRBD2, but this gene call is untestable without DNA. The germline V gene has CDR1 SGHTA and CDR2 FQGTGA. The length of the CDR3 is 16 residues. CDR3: CASSFSGTSSYNEQFF.

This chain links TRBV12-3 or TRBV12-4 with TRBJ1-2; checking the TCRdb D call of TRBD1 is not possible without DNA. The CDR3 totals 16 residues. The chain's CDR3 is CASSLGGSVRTHGYTF.

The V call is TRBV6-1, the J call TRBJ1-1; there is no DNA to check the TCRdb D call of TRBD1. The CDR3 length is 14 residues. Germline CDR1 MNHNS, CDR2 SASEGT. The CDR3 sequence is CASRNRAPDTEAFF.

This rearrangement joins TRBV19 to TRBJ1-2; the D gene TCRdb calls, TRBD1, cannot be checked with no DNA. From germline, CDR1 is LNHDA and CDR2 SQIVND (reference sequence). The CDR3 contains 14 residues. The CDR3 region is CATGPGTGNYGYTF.

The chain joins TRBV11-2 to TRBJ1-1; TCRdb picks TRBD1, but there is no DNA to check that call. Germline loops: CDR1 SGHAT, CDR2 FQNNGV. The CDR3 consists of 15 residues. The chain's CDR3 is CASSFTGGASTEAFF.

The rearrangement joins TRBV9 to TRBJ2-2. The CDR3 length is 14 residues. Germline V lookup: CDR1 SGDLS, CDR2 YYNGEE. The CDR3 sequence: CASSVDRNTGELFF.

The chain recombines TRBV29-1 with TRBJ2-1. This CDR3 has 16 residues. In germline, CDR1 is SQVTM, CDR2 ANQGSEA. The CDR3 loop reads CSVEDLDLSSYNEQYF.

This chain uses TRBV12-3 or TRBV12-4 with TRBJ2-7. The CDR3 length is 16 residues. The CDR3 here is CASSLALEQLPYEQYF.

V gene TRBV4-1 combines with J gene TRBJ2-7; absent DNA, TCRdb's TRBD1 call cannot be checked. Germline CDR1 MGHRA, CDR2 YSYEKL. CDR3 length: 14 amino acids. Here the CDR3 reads CASSQVTGAGEQYF.